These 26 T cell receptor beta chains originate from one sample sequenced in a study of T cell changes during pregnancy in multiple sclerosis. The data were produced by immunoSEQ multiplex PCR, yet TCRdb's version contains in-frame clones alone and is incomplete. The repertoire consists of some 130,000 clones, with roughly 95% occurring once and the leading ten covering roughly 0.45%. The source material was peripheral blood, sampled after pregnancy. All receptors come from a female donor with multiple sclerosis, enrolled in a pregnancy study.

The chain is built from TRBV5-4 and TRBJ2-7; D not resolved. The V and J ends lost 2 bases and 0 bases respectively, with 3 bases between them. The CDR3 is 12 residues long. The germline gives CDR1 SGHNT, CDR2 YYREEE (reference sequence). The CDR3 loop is CASSLHSYEQYF. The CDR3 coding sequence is TGTGCCAGCAGCTTACACTCCTACGAGCAGTACTTC.

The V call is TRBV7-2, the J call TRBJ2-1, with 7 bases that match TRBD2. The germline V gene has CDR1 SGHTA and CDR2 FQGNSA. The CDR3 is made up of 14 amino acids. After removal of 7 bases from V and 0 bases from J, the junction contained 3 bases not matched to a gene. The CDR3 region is CASNLAVSYNEQFF. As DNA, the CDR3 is TGTGCCAGCAATCTAGCGGTCTCCTACAATGAGCAGTTCTTC.

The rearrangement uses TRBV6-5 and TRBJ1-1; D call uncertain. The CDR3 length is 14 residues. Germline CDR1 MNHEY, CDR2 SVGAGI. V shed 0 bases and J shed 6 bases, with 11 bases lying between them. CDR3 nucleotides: TGTGCCAGCAGTTACTCCGGGGATGGGCCTGAAGCTTTCTTT. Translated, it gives CASSYSGDGPEAFF.

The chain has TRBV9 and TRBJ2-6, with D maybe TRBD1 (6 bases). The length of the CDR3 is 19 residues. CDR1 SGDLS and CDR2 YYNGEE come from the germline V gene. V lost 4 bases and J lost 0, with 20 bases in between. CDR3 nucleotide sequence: TGTGCCAGCAGCCCCCTAGGACAGTTAGTTAGCTCTGGGGCCAACGTCCTGACTTTC. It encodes CASSPLGQLVSSGANVLTF.

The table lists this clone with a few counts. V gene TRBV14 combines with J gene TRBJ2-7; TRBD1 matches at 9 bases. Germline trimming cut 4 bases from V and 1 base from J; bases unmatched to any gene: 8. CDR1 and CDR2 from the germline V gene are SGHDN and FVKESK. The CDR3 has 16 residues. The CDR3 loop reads CASSPFGDRGSYEQYF. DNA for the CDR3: TGTGCCAGCAGCCCCTTTGGAGACAGGGGGTCCTACGAGCAGTACTTC.

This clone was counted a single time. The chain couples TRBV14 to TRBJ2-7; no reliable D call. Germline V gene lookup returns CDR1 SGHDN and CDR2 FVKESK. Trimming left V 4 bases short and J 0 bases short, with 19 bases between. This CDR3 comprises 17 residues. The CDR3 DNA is TGTGCCAGCAGCCCAACCGAACATACGATAAGCTCCTACGAGCAGTACTTC. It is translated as CASSPTEHTISSYEQYF.

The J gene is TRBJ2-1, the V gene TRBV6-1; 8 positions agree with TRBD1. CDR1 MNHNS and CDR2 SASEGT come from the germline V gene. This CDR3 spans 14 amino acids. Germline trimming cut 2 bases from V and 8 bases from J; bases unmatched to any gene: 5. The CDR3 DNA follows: TGTGCCAGCAGTGAACCAGGGGGCTTGGATGAGCAGTTCTTC. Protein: CASSEPGGLDEQFF.

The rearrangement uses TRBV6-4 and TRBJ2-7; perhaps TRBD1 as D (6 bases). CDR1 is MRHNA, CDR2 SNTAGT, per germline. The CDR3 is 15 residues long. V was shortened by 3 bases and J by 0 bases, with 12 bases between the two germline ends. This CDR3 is CASSETGANSYEQYF. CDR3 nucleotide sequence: TGTGCCAGCAGTGAGACAGGCGCAAACTCCTACGAGCAGTACTTC.

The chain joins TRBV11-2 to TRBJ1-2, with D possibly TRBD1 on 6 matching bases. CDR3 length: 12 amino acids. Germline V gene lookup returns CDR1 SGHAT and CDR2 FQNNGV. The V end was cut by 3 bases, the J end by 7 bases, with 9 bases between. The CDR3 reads CASSLGAAGYTF. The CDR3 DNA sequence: TGTGCCAGCAGCTTGGGGGCGGCTGGCTACACCTTC.

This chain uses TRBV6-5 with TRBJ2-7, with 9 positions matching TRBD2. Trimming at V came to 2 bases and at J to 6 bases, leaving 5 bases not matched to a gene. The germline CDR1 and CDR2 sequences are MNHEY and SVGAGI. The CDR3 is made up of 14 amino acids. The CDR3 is CASSYTSGPTEQYF. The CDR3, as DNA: TGTGCCAGCAGTTACACTAGCGGGCCAACCGAGCAGTACTTC.

The CDR3 bases are TGTGCCAGCAGTGCTAGCAGTAGCTCCTACAATGAGCAGTTCTTC. Its protein is CASSASSSSYNEQFF. The chain employs TRBV2 and TRBJ2-1; weak D call: TRBD2 (5 bases). The CDR3 runs to 15 residues. Germline V gene data show CDR1 as SNHLY and CDR2 as FYNNEI. V shed 4 bases and J shed 0 bases, with 10 bases lying between them.

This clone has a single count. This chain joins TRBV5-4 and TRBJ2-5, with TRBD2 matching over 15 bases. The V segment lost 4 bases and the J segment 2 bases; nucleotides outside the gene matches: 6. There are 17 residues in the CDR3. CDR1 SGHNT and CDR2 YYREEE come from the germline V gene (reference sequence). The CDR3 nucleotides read TGTGCCAGCAGCGCCGCCGGGACTAGCGGGGGGCAAGAGACCCAGTACTTC. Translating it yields CASSAAGTSGGQETQYF.

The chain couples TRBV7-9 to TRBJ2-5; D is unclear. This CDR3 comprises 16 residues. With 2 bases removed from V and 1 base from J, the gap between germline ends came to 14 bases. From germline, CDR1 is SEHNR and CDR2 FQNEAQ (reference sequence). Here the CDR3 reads CASSLTVGVRQETQYF. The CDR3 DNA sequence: TGTGCCAGCAGCTTAACCGTAGGAGTGCGCCAAGAGACCCAGTACTTC.

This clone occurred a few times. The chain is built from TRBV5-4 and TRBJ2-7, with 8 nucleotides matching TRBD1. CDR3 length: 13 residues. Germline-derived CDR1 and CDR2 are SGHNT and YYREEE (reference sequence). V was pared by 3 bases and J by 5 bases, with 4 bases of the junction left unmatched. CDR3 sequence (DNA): TGTGCCAGCAGCTACGGACAGGGTAACGAGCAGTACTTC. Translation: CASSYGQGNEQYF.

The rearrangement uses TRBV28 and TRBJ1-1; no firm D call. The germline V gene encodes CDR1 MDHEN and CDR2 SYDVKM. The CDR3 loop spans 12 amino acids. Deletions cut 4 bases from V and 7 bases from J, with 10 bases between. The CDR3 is CASSSGGLEAFF. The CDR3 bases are TGTGCCAGCAGTTCTGGAGGGCTTGAAGCTTTCTTT.

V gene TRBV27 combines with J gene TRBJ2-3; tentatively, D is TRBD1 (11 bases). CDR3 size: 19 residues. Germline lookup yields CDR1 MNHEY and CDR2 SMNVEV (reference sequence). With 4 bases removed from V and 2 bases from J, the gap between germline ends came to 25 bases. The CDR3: CASSSDRGRLAGVTDTQYF. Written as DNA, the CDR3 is TGTGCCAGCAGTTCGGACAGGGGGCGGCTAGCGGGGGTCACAGATACGCAGTATTTT.

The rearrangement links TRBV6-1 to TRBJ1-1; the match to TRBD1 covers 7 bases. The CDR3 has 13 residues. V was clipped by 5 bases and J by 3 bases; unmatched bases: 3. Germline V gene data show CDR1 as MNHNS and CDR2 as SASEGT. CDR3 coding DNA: TGTGCCAGCAGTCCCAGGGGGGACACTGAAGCTTTCTTT. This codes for CASSPRGDTEAFF.

The CDR3 spells CASSGPSGTGGSYNEQFF. The CDR3 DNA reads as TGTGCCAGCAGCGGGCCTAGCGGGACCGGGGGCTCCTACAATGAGCAGTTCTTC. This sequence joins TRBV2 and TRBJ2-1, with TRBD2 matching 9 bases. The germline CDR1 and CDR2 sequences are SNHLY and FYNNEI. V lost 6 bases and J lost 0; bases outside the gene matches: 12. The CDR3 consists of 18 residues.

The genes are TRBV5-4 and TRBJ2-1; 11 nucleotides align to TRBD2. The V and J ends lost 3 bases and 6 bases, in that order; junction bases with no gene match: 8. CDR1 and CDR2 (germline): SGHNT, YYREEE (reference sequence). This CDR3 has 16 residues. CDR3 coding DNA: TGTGCCAGCAGCTCCACTAGCGGGAGAATCCCCAATGAGCAGTTCTTC. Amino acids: CASSSTSGRIPNEQFF.

The CDR3 nucleotides read TGTGCCACCAGGGGGCCGCTGGACAGGGAAGCTTTCTTT. This codes for CATRGPLDREAFF. V usage is TRBV15 and J usage is TRBJ1-1; TRBD1 matches 7 bases. The CDR3 runs to 13 residues. The V and J ends lost 6 bases and 8 bases, in that order; junction bases with no gene match: 9. The germline CDR1 and CDR2 sequences are LNHNV and YYDKDF (reference sequence).

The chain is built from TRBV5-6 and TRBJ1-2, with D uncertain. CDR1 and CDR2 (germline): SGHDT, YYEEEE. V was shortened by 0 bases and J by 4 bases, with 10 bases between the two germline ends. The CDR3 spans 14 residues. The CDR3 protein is CASSLERFSYGYTF. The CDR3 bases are TGTGCCAGCAGCTTGGAACGGTTCTCCTATGGCTACACCTTC.

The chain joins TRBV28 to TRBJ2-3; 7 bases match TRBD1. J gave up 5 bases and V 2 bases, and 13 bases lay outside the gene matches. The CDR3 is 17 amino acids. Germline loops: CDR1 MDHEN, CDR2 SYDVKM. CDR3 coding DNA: TGTGCCAGCAGTTTAAGGAGAGACAGGGTTATGAGAGATACGCAGTATTTT. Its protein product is CASSLRRDRVMRDTQYF.

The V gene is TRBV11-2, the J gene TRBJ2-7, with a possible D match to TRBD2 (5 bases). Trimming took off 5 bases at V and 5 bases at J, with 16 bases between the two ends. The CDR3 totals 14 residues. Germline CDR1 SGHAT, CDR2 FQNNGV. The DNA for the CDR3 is TGTGCCAGCAGCCCTCCACGACGGGGAAACGAGCAGTACTTC. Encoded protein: CASSPPRRGNEQYF.

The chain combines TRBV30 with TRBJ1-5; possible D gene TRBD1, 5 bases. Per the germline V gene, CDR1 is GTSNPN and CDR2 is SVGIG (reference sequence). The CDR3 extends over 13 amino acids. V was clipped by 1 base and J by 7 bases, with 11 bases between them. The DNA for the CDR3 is TGTGCCTGGAGTGGCATTGGGGGGCAGCCCCAGCATTTT. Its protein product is CAWSGIGGQPQHF.

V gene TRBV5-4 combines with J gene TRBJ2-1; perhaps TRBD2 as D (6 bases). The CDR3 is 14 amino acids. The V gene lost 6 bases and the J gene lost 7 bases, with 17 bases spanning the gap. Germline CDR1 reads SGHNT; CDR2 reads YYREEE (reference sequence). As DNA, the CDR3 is TGTGCCAGCACCGAGAAGCTAGCGATAAATGAGCAGTTCTTC. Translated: CASTEKLAINEQFF. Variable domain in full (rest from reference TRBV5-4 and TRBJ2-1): ETGVTQSPTHLIKTRGQQVTLRCSSQSGHNTVSWYQQALGQGPQFIFQYYREEENGRGNFPPRFSGLQFPNYSSELNVNALELDDSALYLCASTEKLAINEQFFGPGTRLTVL.

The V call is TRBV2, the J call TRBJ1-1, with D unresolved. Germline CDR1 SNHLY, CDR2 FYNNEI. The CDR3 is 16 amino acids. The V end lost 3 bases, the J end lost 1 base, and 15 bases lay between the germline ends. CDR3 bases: TGTGCCAGCAGTGATCGAGGAGGAACTAGGAACACTGAAGCTTTCTTT. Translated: CASSDRGGTRNTEAFF.